The table lists the clone carrying this T cell receptor beta chain with many counts. The antigen is unknown. This sample was taken from a study of metastatic and nonmetastatic thyroid tumors. Study at large: It was across blood and tumor or nodule tissue from malignant and benign thyroid patients that repertoires were compared. General study results and limits: Significantly higher TCR beta diversity was reportedly seen in malignant thyroid tumors than benign nodules, in blood and tumor.

Nobody among the patients had been given any treatment before thyroid surgery. Original methodology: A classifier of distant metastasis in papillary thyroid cancer was built from CDR3 differences (across clinicopathological groups). TCRdb re-analyzed the PCR reads through MiXCR. What appears here as the V and J calls and clone size reflects TCRdb's work, not the paper's. This sample has 49,000 or so clones; approximately 26% occur once, and the top ten carry around 3.4%. Source material: blood. The TCR sequence derives from a male donor with papillary thyroid cancer or a benign thyroid nodule (not recorded which). Some clones in this sample may be carry-over from other donors' samples.

The chain's CDR3 is CASSQGLTRGYTF. The DNA for the CDR3 is TGTGCCAGCAGCCAGGGTTTGACACGTGGCTACACCTTC. This chain joins TRBV3-1 and TRBJ1-2; D is uncertain. Deletions cut 3 bases from V and 7 bases from J, with 12 bases between. In germline, CDR1 is LGHDT, CDR2 YNNKEL (reference sequence). The CDR3 extends over 13 amino acids. Supplemented by reference TRBV3-1 and TRBJ1-2, the full variable domain reads DTAVSQTPKYLVTQMGNDKSIKCEQNLGHDTMYWYKQDSKKFLKIMFSYNNKELIINETVPNRFSPKSPDKAHLNLHINSLELGDSAVYFCASSQGLTRGYTFGSGTRLTVV.